The TCR beta chain under discussion was sequenced for a study of blood T cell repertoires in COVID-19. In its sample, this clone was seen a few times. Patients from Seattle were sampled longitudinally, starting during active infection. Per the study methods: The authors estimated nucleated cell counts from reference gene primer amplification. Profiled with immunoSEQ multiplex PCR; TCRdb holds only in-frame clones, not every one. That table is the source of V, J and clone size, and D and trimming were worked out from the DNA. The sample holds fewer than 450,000 clones, about 91% seen once. Trimming stripped 7 bases from V and 8 bases from J, with 20 bases between. Germline V CDR1 and CDR2: MNHNY, SVGAGI (reference sequence). The CDR3 extends over 15 amino acids.

The rearrangement uses TRBV6-6 and TRBJ1-4; tentative D call: TRBD1 (6 bases). The sequenced material came from peripheral blood. This clonotype originated in a woman aged 45-65 years with COVID-19, enrolled during active disease. The CDR3 bases are TGTGCCAGCACTCTGATCAGGGGAAGCGGAGAAAAACTGTTTTTT. Amino acid sequence: CASTLIRGSGEKLFF.